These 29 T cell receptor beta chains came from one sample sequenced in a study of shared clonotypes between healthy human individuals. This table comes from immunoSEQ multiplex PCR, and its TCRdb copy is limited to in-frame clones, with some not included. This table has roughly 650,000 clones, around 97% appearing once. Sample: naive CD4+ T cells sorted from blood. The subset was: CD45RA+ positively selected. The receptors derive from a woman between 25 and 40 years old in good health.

The CDR3 loop is CASRSNPGVTYNEQFF. Written as DNA, the CDR3 is TGTGCCAGCAGGTCAAACCCCGGAGTGACCTACAATGAGCAGTTCTTC. V is TRBV2 and J is TRBJ2-1; D remains ambiguous. CDR3 length: 16 residues. V was pared by 6 bases and J by 2 bases, with 17 bases between. The germline gives CDR1 SNHLY, CDR2 FYNNEI.

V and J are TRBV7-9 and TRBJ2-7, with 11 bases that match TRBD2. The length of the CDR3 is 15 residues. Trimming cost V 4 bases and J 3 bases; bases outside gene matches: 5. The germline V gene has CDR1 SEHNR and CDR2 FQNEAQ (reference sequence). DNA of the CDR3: TGTGCCAGCAGCTCTATAGCGGGAGGGAACTACGAGCAGTACTTC. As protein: CASSSIAGGNYEQYF. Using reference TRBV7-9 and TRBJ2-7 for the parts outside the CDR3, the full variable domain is DTGVSQNPRHKITKRGQNVTFRCDPISEHNRLYWYRQTLGQGPEFLTYFQNEAQLEKSRLLSDRFSAERPKGSFSTLEIQRTEQGDSAMYLCASSSIAGGNYEQYFGPGTRLTVT.

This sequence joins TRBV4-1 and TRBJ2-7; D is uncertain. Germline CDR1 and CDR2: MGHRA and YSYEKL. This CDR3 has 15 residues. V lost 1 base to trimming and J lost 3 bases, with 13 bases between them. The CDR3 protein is CASSQASREIYEQYF. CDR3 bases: TGCGCCAGCAGCCAAGCGTCTAGGGAAATCTACGAGCAGTACTTC.

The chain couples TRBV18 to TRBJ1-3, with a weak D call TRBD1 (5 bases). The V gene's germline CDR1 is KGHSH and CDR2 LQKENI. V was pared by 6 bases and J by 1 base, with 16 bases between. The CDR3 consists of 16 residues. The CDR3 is CASSLVEGSSGNTIYF. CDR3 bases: TGTGCCAGCTCCCTGGTGGAGGGGAGTTCTGGAAACACCATATATTTT.

Here the CDR3 reads CASSLVRIGETQYF. The DNA of the CDR3 is TGTGCCAGCAGCTTAGTACGTATTGGAGAGACCCAGTACTTC. This chain joins TRBV7-2 and TRBJ2-5, with D uncertain. The CDR3 totals 14 residues. Trimming cost V 1 base and J 4 bases, with 10 bases left between them. Germline CDR1 reads SGHTA; CDR2 reads FQGNSA.

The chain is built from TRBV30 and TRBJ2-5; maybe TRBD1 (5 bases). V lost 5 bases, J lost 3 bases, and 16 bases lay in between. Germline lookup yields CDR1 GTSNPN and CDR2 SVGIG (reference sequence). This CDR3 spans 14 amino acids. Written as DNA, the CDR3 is TGTGCCTGGCGACCAAGCCCAGGGAAAGAGACCCAGTACTTC. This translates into CAWRPSPGKETQYF.

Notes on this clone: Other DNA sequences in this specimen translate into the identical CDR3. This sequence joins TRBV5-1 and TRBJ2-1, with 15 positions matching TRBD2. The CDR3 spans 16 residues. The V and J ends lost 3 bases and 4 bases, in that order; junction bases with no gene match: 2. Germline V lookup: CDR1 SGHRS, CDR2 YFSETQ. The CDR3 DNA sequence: TGCGCCAGCAGCTCGGGACTAGCGGGAGGATACAATGAGCAGTTCTTC. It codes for CASSSGLAGGYNEQFF.

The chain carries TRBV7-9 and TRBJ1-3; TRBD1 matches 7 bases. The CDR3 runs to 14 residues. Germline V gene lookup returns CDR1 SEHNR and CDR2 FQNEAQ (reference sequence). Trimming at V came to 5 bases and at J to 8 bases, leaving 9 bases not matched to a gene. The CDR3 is CASSKRDSGYTIYF. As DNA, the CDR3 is TGTGCCAGCAGCAAAAGGGACAGCGGATACACCATATATTTT. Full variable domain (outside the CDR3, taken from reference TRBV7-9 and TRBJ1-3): DTGVSQNPRHKITKRGQNVTFRCDPISEHNRLYWYRQTLGQGPEFLTYFQNEAQLEKSRLLSDRFSAERPKGSFSTLEIQRTEQGDSAMYLCASSKRDSGYTIYFGEGSWLTVV.

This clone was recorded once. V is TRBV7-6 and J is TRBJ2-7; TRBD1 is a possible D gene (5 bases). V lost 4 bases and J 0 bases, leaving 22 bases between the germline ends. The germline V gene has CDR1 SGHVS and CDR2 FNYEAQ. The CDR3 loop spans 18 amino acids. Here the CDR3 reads CASSSRAVGQGSSYEQYF. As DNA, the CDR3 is TGTGCCAGCAGCTCTAGGGCTGTTGGGCAGGGAAGCTCCTACGAGCAGTACTTC.

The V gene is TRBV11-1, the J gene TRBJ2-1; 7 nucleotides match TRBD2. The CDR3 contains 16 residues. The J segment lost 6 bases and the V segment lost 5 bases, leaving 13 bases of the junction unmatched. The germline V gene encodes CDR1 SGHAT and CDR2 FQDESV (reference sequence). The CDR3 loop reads CASSPRSAGVINEQFF. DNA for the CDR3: TGTGCCAGCAGCCCCAGGTCGGCGGGAGTTATCAATGAGCAGTTCTTC.

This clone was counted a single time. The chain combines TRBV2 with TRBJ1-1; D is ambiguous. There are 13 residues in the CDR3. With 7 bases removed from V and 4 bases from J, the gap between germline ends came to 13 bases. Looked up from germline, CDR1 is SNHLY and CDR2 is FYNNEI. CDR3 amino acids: CASTNPRRTEAFF. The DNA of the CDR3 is TGTGCCAGCACCAATCCTAGGCGCACTGAAGCTTTCTTT.

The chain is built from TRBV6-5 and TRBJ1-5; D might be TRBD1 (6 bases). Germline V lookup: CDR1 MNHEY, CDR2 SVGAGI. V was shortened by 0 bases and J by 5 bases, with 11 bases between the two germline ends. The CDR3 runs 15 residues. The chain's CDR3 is CASSYSGGRDQPQHF. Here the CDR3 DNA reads TGTGCCAGCAGTTACTCTGGGGGCCGGGATCAGCCCCAGCATTTT.

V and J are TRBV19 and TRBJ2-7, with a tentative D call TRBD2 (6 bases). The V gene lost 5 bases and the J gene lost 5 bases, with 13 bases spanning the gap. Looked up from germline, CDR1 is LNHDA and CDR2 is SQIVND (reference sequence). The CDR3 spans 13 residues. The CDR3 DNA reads TGTGCCAGTAGTTCCGGGAGCCCCCACGAGCAGTACTTC. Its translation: CASSSGSPHEQYF.

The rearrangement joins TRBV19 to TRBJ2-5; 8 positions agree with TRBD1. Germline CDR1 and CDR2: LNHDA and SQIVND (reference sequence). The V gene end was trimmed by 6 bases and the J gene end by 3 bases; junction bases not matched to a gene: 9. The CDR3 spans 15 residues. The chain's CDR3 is CASRDREVGKETQYF. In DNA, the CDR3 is TGTGCCAGTAGGGACAGGGAGGTCGGAAAAGAGACCCAGTACTTC.

CDR3 DNA sequence: TGTGCCAGCAGCTTAGGAGTAGAAGAGACCCAGTACTTC. This gives the protein CASSLGVEETQYF. The rearrangement uses TRBV7-2 and TRBJ2-5; D unclear. Between the trimmed V and J ends, which lost 1 base and 3 bases, there was a span of 6 bases. This CDR3 is built from 13 residues. In germline, CDR1 is SGHTA, CDR2 FQGNSA.

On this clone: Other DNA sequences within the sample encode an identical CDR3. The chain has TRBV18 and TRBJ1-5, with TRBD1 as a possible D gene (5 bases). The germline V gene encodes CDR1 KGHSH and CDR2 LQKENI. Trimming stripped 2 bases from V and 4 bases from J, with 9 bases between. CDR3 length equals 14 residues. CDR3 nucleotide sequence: TGTGCCAGCTCACCAAGGCAGGGAAATCAGCCCCAGCATTTT. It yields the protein CASSPRQGNQPQHF. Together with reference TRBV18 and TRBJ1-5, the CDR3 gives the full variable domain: NAGVMQNPRHLVRRRGQEARLRCSPMKGHSHVYWYRQLPEEGLKFMVYLQKENIIDESGMPKERFSAEFPKEGPSILRIQQVVRGDSAAYFCASSPRQGNQPQHFGDGTRLSIL.

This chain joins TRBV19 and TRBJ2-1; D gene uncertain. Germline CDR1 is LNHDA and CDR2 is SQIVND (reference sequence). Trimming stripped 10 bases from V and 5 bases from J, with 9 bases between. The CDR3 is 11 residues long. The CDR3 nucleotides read TGTGCCAAACCTGCGAACAATGAGCAGTTCTTC. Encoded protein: CAKPANNEQFF.

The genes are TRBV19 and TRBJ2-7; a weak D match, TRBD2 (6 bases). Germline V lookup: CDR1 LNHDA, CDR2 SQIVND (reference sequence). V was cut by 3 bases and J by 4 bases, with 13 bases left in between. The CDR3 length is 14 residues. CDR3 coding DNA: TGTGCCAGTAGTATCGGGAGTACTCCGTACGAGCAGTACTTC. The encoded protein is CASSIGSTPYEQYF.

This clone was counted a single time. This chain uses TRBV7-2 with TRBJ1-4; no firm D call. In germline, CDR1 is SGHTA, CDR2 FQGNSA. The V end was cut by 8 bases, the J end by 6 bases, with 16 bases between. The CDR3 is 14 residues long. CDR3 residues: CASAETVTDEKLFF. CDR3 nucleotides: TGTGCCAGCGCAGAGACGGTAACAGATGAAAAACTGTTTTTT.

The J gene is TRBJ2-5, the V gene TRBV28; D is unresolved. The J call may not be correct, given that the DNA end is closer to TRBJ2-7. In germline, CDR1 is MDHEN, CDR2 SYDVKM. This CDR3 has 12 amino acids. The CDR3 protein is CASSRVPGEQYF. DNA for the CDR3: TGTGCCAGCAGTCGAGTGCCGGGCGAGCAGTACTTC.

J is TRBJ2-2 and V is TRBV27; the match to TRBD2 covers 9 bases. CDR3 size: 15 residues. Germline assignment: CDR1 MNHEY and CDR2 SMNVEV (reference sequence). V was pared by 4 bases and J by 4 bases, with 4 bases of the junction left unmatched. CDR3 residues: CASSYLAGATGELFF. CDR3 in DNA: TGTGCCAGCAGTTATTTAGCGGGAGCCACCGGGGAGCTGTTTTTT.

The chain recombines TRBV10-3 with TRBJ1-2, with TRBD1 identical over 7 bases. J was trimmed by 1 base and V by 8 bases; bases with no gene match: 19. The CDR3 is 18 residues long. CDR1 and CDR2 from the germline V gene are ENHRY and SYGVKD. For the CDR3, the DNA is TGTGCCATCCCCAATAAATCGTCCACCAGGGGGGATAACTATGGCTACACCTTC. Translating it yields CAIPNKSSTRGDNYGYTF.

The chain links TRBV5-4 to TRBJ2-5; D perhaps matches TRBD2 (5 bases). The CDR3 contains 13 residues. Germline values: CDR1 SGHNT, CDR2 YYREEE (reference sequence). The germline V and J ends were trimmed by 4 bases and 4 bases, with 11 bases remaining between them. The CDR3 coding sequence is TGTGCCAGCAGCACGGAGGAGAGAGAGACCCAGTACTTC. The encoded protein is CASSTEERETQYF.

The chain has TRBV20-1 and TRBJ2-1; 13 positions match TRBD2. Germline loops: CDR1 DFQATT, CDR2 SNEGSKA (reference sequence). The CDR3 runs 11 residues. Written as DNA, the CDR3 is TGCGGGACTAGCGGGACTAATGAGCAGTTCTTC. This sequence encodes CGTSGTNEQFF.

The CDR3 sequence: CASSLPRQGLGEQYF. Here the CDR3 DNA reads TGTGCCAGCAGCTTACCCCGACAGGGGCTTGGCGAGCAGTACTTC. The chain carries TRBV7-2 and TRBJ2-7, with 8 bases that match TRBD1. The germline CDR1 and CDR2 sequences are SGHTA and FQGNSA. The CDR3 sequence is 15 residues long. After removal of 2 bases from V and 6 bases from J, the junction contained 9 bases not matched to a gene.

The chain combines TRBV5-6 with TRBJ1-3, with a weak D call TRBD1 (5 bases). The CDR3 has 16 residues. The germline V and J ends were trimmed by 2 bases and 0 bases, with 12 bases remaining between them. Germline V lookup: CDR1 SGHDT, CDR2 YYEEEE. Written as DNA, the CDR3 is TGTGCCAGCAGCTTTGGGGGGATGTTCTCTGGAAACACCATATATTTT. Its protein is CASSFGGMFSGNTIYF.

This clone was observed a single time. CDR3 loop: CASSELVYNEQFF. The CDR3 coding sequence is TGTGCCAGCAGTGAACTGGTTTACAATGAGCAGTTCTTC. The rearrangement joins TRBV2 to TRBJ2-1; D not certain. The ends were cut back, 2 bases at V and 4 bases at J, with 6 bases in the middle. The CDR3 loop spans 13 amino acids. The germline V gene has CDR1 SNHLY and CDR2 FYNNEI.

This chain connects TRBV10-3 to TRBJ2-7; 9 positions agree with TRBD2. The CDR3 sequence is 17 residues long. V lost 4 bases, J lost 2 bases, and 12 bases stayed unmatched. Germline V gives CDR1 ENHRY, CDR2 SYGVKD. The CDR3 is CAISVLTGTSSPYEQYF. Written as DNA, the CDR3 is TGTGCCATCAGTGTATTAACCGGGACTAGCAGTCCCTACGAGCAGTACTTC.

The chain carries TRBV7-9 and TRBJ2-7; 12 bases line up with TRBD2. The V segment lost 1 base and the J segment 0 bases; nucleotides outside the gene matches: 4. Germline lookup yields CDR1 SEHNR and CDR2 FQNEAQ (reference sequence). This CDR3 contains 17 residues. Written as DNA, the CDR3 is TGTGCCAGCAGCTTAGAACTAGCGGGAGGTCGCTCCTACGAGCAGTACTTC. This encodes CASSLELAGGRSYEQYF.